The entry below gives a single T cell receptor beta chain sequence along with its context. Profiled with immunoSEQ multiplex PCR; TCRdb holds only in-frame clones, not every one. The sample comprises approximately 260,000 clones, under 85% of which are singletons, and around 3.6% rests with the top ten. This entry comes from a study of blood T cell repertoires in COVID-19. Germline V gives CDR1 SEHNR, CDR2 FQNEAQ (reference sequence). The CDR3 totals 13 residues. The V and J ends lost 5 bases and 8 bases respectively, with 13 bases between them. V gene TRBV7-9 combines with J gene TRBJ2-1, with D perhaps matching TRBD2 (6 bases). The clonotype originates from a woman in her thirties or forties with active or convalescent COVID-19. Sequenced: peripheral blood. Here the CDR3 reads CASSASWGDEQFF. The DNA of the CDR3 is TGTGCCAGCAGCGCCTCCTGGGGGGATGAGCAGTTCTTC.